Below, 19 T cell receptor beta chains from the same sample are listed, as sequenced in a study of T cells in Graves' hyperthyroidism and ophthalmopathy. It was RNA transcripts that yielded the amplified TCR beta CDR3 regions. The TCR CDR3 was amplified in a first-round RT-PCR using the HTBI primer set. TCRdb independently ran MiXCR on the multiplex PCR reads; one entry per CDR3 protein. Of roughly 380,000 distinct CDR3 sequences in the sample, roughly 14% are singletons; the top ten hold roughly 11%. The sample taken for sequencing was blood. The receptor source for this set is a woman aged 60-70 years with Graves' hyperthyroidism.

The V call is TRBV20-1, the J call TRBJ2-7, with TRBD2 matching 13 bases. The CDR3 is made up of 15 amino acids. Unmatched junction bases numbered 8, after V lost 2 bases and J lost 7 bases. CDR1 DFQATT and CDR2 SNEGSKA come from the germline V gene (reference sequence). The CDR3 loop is CSARPRTSGGREQYF. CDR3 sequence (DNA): TGCAGTGCTAGACCCCGGACTAGCGGGGGCCGGGAGCAGTACTTC.

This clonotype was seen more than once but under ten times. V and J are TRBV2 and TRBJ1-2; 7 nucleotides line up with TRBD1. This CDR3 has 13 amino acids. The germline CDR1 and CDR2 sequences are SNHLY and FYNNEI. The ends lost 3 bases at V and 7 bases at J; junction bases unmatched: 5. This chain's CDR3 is CASSDDRAPGYTF. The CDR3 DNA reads TGTGCCAGCAGTGATGACAGGGCCCCTGGCTACACCTTC.

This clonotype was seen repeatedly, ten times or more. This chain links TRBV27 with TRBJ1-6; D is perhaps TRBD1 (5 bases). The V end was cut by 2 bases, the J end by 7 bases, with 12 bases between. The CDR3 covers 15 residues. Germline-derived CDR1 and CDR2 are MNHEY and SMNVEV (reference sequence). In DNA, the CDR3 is TGTGCCAGCAGTTTAGGTTGGGACGGGAATTCACCCCTCCACTTT. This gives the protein CASSLGWDGNSPLHF.

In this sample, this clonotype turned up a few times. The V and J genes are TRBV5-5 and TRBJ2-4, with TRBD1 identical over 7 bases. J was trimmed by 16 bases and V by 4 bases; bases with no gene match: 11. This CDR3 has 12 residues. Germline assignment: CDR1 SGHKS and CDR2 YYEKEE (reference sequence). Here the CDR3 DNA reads TGTGCCAGCAGCGTAGGGGACAGTCAGCAATACTTC. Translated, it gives CASSVGDSQQYF. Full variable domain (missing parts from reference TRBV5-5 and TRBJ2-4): DAGVTQSPTHLIKTRGQQVTLRCSPISGHKSVSWYQQVLGQGPQFIFQYYEKEERGRGNFPDRFSARQFPNYSSELNVNALLLGDSALYLCASSVGDSQQYFGAGTRLSVL.

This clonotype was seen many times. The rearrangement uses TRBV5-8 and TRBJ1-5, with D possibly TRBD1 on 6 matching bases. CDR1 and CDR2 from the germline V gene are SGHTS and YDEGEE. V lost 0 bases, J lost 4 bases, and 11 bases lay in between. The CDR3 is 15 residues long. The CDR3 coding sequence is TGTGCCAGCAGCTTGGGACAGGTGCATAATCAGCCCCAGCATTTT. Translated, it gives CASSLGQVHNQPQHF.

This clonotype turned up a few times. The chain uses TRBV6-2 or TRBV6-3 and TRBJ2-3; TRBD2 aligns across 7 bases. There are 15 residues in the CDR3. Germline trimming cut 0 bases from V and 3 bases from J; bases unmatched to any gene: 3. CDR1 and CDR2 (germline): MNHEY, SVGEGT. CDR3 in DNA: TGTGCCAGCAGTTACTCGGGAGGGCCGACAGATACGCAGTATTTT. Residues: CASSYSGGPTDTQYF.

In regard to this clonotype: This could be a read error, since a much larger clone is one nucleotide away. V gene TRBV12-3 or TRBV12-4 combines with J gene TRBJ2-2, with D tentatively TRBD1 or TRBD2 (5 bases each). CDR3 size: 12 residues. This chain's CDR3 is CATPVDTGELLF. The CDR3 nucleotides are TGTGCCACTCCCGTGGACACCGGGGAGCTGCTTTTT.

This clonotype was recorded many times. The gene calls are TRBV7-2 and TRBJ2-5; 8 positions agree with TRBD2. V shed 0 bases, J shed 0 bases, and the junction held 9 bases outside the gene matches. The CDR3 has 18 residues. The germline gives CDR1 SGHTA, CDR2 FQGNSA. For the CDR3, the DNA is TGTGCCAGCAGCTTAGCGCTAGCGGGCTCACCCGACCAAGAGACCCAGTACTTC. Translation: CASSLALAGSPDQETQYF.

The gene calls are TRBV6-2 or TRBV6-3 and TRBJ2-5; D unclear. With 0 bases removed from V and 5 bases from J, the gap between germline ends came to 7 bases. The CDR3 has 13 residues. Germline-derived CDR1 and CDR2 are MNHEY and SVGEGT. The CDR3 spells CASSYSRRETQYF. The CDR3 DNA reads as TGTGCCAGCAGTTACTCTAGGCGGGAGACCCAGTACTTC.

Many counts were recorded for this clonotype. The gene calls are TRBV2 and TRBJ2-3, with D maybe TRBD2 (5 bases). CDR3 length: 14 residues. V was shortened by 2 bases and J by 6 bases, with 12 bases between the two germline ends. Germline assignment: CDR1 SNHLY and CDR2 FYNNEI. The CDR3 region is CASSENGRRDTQYF. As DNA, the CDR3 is TGTGCCAGCAGTGAAAATGGAAGGAGGGATACGCAGTATTTT.

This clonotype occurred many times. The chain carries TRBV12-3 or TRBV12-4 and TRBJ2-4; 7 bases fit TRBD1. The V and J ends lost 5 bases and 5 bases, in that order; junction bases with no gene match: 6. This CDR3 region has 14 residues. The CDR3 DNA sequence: TGTGCCAGCAGTCCTACAGGGGTGGAAAACATTCAGTACTTC. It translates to CASSPTGVENIQYF.

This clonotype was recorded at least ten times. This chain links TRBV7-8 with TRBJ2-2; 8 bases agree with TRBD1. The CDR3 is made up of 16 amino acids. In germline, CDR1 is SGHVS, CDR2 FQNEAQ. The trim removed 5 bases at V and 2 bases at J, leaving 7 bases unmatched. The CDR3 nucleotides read TGTGCCAGCAGCCTTAGACAGGGGCGAAACACCGGGGAGCTGTTTTTT. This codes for CASSLRQGRNTGELFF.

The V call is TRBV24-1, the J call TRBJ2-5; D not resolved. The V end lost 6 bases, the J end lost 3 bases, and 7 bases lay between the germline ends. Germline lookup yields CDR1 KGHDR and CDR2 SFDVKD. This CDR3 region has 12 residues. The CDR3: CATSPGEETQYF. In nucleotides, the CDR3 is TGTGCCACCAGTCCTGGGGAAGAGACCCAGTACTTC.

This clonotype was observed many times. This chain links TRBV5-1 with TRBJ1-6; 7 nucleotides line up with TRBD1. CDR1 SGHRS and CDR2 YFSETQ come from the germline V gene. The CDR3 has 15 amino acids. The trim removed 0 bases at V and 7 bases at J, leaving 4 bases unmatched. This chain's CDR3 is CASSLGQGVNSPLHF. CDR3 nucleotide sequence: TGCGCCAGCAGCTTGGGACAGGGTGTGAATTCACCCCTCCACTTT.

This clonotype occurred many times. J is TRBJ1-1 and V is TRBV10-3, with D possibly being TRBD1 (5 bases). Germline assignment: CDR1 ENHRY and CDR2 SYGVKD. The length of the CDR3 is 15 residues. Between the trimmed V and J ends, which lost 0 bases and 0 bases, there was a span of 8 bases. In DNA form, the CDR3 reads TGTGCCATCAGTGAGTCGAGGGGCTTGAACACTGAAGCTTTCTTT. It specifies CAISESRGLNTEAFF.

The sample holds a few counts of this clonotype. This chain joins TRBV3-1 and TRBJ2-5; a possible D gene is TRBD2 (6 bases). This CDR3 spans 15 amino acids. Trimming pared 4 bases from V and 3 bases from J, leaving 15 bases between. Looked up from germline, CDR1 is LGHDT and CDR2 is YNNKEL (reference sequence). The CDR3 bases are TGTGCCAGCAGCCGCCCCGGGACTCCCAAAGAGACCCAGTACTTC. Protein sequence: CASSRPGTPKETQYF.

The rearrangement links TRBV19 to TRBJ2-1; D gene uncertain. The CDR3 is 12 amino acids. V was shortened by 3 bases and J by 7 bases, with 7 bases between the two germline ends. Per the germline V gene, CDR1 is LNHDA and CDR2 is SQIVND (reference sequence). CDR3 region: CASSIFSNEQFF. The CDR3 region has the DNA TGTGCCAGTAGTATCTTCAGTAATGAGCAGTTCTTC.

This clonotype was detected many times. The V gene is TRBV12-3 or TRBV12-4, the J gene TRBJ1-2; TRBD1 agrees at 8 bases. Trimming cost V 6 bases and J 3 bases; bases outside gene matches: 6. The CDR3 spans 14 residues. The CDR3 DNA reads TGTGCCAGCAGACCGGGGACAGGTTACTATGGCTACACCTTC. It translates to CASRPGTGYYGYTF.

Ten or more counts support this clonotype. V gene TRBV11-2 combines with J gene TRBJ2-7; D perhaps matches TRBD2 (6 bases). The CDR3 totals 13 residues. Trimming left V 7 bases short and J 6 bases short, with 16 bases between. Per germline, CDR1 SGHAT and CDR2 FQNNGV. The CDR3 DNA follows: TGTGCCAGCACATGGGCGGGGATGGGCGAGCAGTACTTC. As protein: CASTWAGMGEQYF.